A single sample is the source of the 2 T cell receptor beta chains below, sequenced in a study of shared clonotypes between healthy human individuals. TCRdb's table, derived via immunoSEQ multiplex PCR, lists solely in-frame clones and lacks some. Here the sample spans approximately 2.5 million clones, 80% to 95% being singletons. Sequences were obtained from naive CD4+ T cells from PBMCs. Subset described: CD45RA+ positively selected. The source of these receptors is a man between 18 and 29 years old in good health. Some clones in this sample may be carry-over from other donors' samples.

This clone was observed once. Other DNA sequences in the sample encode the same CDR3. This sequence joins TRBV5-1 and TRBJ1-2; D is possibly TRBD1 (6 bases). Germline V gene data show CDR1 as SGHRS and CDR2 as YFSETQ. V lost 3 bases and J 4 bases, leaving 10 bases between the germline ends. This CDR3 is built from 13 residues. CDR3 amino acids: CASSSGQPYGYTF. The CDR3 DNA is TGCGCCAGCAGCTCTGGACAGCCCTATGGCTACACCTTC.

The chain carries TRBV28 and TRBJ2-7; D might be TRBD1 (6 bases). Trimming left V 3 bases short and J 0 bases short, with 15 bases between. CDR3 size: 16 residues. Germline V gives CDR1 MDHEN, CDR2 SYDVKM. CDR3 loop: CASSFLLRGSSYEQYF. CDR3 coding DNA: TGTGCCAGCAGTTTCCTGCTTAGGGGGAGCTCCTACGAGCAGTACTTC. Full variable domain (outside the CDR3, taken from reference TRBV28 and TRBJ2-7): DVKVTQSSRYLVKRTGEKVFLECVQDMDHENMFWYRQDPGLGLRLIYFSYDVKMKEKGDIPEGYSVSREKKERFSLILESASTNQTSMYLCASSFLLRGSSYEQYFGPGTRLTVT.